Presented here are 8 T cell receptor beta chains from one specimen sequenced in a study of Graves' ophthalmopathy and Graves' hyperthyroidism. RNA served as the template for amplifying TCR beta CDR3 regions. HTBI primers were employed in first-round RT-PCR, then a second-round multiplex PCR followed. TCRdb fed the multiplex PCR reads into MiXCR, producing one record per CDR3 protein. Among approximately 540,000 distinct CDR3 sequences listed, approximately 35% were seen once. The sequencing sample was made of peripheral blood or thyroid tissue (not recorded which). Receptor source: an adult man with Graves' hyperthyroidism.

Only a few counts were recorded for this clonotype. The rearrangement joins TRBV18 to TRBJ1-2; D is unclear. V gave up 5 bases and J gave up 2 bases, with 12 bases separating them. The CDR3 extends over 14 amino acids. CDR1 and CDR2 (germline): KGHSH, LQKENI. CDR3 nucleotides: TGTGCCAGCTCATCTGGCAGGCTCAACTATGGCTACACCTTC. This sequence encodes CASSSGRLNYGYTF.

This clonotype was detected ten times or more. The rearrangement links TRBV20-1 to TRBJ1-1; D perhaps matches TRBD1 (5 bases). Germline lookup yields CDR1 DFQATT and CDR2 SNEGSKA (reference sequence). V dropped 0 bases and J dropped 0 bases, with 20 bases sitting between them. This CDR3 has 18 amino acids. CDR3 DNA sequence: TGCAGTGCTAGAGATTGGCGGGACGGGTTCGGGATGAACACTGAAGCTTTCTTT. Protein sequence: CSARDWRDGFGMNTEAFF.

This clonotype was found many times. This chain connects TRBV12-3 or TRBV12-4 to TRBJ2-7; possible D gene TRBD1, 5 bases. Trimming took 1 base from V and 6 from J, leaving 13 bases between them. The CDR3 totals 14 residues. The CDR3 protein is CASSLVQGVGEQYF. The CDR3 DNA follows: TGTGCCAGCAGTTTAGTTCAGGGCGTCGGCGAGCAGTACTTC.

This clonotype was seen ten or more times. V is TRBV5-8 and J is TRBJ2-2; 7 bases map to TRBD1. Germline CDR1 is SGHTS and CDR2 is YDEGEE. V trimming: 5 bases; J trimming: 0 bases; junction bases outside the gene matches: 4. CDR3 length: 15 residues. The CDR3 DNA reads TGTGCCAGCAGTTTTGACAGGGCGAACACCGGGGAGCTGTTTTTT. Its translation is CASSFDRANTGELFF.

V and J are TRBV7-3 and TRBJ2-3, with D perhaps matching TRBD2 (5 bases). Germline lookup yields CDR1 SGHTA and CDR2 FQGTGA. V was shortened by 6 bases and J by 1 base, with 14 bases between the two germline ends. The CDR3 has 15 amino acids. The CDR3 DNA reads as TGTGCCAGCAGTGGATCATACGGGGGCACAGATACGCAGTATTTT. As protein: CASSGSYGGTDTQYF.

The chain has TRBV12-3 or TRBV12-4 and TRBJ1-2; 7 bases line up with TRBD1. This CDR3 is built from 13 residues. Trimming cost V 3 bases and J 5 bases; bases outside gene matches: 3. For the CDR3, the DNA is TGTGCCAGCAGTTTGACAGGGATATATGGCTACACCTTC. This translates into CASSLTGIYGYTF.

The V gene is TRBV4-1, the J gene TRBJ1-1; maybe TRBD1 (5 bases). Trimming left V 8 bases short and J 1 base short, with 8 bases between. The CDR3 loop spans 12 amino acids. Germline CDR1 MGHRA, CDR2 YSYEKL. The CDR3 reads CASRGPNTEAFF. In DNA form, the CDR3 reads TGCGCCAGCCGGGGCCCGAACACTGAAGCTTTCTTT.

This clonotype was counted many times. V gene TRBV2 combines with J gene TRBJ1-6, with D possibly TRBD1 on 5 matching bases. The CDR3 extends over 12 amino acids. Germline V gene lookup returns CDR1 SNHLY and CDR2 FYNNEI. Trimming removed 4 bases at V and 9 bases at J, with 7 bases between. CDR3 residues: CASSGGASPLHF. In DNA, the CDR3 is TGTGCCAGCAGTGGAGGGGCTTCACCCCTCCACTTT.